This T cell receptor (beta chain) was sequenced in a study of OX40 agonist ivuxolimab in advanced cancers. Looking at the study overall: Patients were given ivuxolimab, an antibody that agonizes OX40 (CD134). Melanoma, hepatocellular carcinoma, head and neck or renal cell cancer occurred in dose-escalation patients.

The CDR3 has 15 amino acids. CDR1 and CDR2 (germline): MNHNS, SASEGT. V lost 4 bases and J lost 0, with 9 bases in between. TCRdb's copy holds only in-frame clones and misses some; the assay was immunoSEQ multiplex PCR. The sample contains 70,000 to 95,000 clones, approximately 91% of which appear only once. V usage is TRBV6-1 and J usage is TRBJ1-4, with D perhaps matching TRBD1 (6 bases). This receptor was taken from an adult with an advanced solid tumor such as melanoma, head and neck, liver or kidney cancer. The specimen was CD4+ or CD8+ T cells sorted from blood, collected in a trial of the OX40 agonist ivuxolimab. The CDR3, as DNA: TGTGCCAGCAGTGGGCAGGGGTCAACTAATGAAAAACTGTTTTTT. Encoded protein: CASSGQGSTNEKLFF.